This note documents a single T cell receptor (beta chain) sequence. The target antigen is unknown. This sample includes further DNA sequences coding for the same CDR3. Profiled with immunoSEQ multiplex PCR; TCRdb holds only in-frame clones, not every one. Of approximately 2,300,000 clones in the sample, around 92% were seen once. This sample stems from a study of shared clonotypes between healthy human individuals. The study, taken as a whole, reports: Naive subsets, compared against memory subsets, generally had larger estimated richness values.

The CDR3 has 14 amino acids. With 1 base removed from V and 1 base from J, the gap between germline ends came to 8 bases. CDR1 is SGHVS, CDR2 FQNEAQ, per germline. V is TRBV7-8 and J is TRBJ2-7, with a tentative D call TRBD2 (6 bases). This TCR came from a man between 18 and 29 years old in good health. Some clones in this sample may be carry-over from other donors' samples. The sequenced material came from naive CD4+ T cells from PBMCs. Described subset: CD45RA+ positively selected. The CDR3 reads CASSLEGGSYEQYF. The CDR3 bases are TGTGCCAGCAGCTTAGAGGGAGGATCCTACGAGCAGTACTTC.